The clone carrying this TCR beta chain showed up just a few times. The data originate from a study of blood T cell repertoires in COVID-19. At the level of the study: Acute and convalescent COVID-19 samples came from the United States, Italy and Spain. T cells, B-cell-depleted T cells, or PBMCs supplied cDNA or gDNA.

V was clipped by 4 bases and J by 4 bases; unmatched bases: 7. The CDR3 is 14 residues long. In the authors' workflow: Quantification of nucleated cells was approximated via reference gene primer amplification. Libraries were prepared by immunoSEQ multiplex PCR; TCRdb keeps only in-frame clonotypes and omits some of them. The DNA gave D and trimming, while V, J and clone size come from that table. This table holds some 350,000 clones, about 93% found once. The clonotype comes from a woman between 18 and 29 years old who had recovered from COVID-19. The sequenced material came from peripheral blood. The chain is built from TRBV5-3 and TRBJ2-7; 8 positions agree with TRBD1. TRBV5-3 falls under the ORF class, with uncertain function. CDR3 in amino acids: CARSIGTGDYEQYV. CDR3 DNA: TGTGCCAGAAGCATAGGGACAGGCGATTACGAGCAGTACGTC.